Described below is a single TCR beta chain sequence and its context. Amplified TCR beta CDR3 regions came from RNA transcripts. RT-PCR in the first round (using the HTBI primer set) targeted the TCR CDR3. A single record per CDR3 protein comes from TCRdb applying MiXCR to the multiplex PCR reads. This table has fewer than 110,000 distinct CDR3 sequences, about half appearing once. In making diagnoses, clinical symptoms, serum thyroxine and TRAb, thyroid ultrasound and orbital computed tomography were all used. The data are from a study of T cells in Graves' hyperthyroidism and ophthalmopathy. The receptor was derived from a man aged 40-55 years with Graves' hyperthyroidism. Sequenced input: blood.

The CDR3 region has the DNA TGTGCTAGAGGCCGCCTCTCCTACGAGCAGTACTTC. Translation: CARGRLSYEQYF. The chain joins TRBV7-6 to TRBJ2-7; D gene unclear. The CDR3 is made up of 12 amino acids. CDR1 is SGHVS, CDR2 FNYEAQ, per germline.